This T cell receptor beta chain comes out of a study of blood T cells in healthy people across ages. Study findings and constraints: Diversity estimates drawn from one million T cells were deemed underestimates. CMV infection status of these donors was not known.

With respect to this clonotype: What it recognizes is unknown.

Primers used in a second PCR of about 6 to 11 cycles were a sample-barcoded 5' primer and a J-beta primer mix. Using its own MiXCR run on the 5' RACE reads, TCRdb lists one record per CDR3 protein. The data show roughly 1,800,000 distinct CDR3 sequences, around 48% seen once. After removal of 3 bases from V and 3 bases from J, the junction contained 11 bases not matched to a gene. This CDR3 has 16 amino acids. The V gene's germline CDR1 is MGHRA and CDR2 YSYEKL. The TCR sequence derives from a woman in her forties in good health. The rearrangement links TRBV4-1 to TRBJ2-7, with 7 bases aligning to TRBD1. The sample taken for sequencing was blood. The CDR3 spells CASSQATGTVNYEQYF. The CDR3 DNA follows: TGCGCCAGCAGCCAGGCCACCGGGACAGTGAACTACGAGCAGTACTTC.